This T cell receptor (beta chain) was captured in a study of T-cell memory formation after mild COVID-19. Study-wide context: In these data, TCR clusters were largely donor specific. Study outcomes and limitations: Some clones that responded turned up in pre-infection memory, which suggests that cross-reactive memory joined in. Day 15 to 85 contractors were CD4/CD8 balanced; later expanders leaned CD4+.

This clonotype has more than one count but fewer than ten. As yet, its antigen is unknown. TCRdb reanalysed the 5' RACE reads using MiXCR and keeps one entry per CDR3 protein. Here the sample spans some 300,000 distinct CDR3 sequences, about 20% being singletons. Germline loops: CDR1 SGHKS, CDR2 YYEKEE (reference sequence). This CDR3 region has 15 residues. V gave up 3 bases and J gave up 2 bases; unmatched junction bases: 5. The sequenced sample was PBMCs or a T cell subset sorted from them (not recorded which). The gene calls are TRBV5-5 and TRBJ2-5; TRBD1 matches 9 bases. The TCR originated in a man aged 18 to 30 who had mild COVID-19 (a few samples of this study predate the infection). Cell type and time point are not known. CDR3 residues: CASSSPGQGQETQYF. Here the CDR3 DNA reads TGTGCCAGCAGCTCCCCGGGACAGGGACAAGAGACCCAGTACTTC.